This entry lists 28 T cell receptor beta chains sequenced from one sample in a study of T cells in Graves' hyperthyroidism and ophthalmopathy. Authors of the study amplified TCR beta CDR3 regions from RNA transcripts. The TCR CDR3 first-round RT-PCR relied on the HTBI primer set. TCRdb used MiXCR to reprocess the multiplex PCR reads, holding one entry per CDR3 protein. The sample has around 700,000 distinct CDR3 sequences; 18% are singletons. The sequenced sample consisted of blood. These receptors were obtained from a woman in her 50s with Graves' hyperthyroidism that later progressed to Graves' ophthalmopathy.

This clonotype was counted many times. V is TRBV5-4 and J is TRBJ2-2; tentative D call: TRBD2 (5 bases). CDR1 and CDR2 (germline): SGHNT, YYREEE (reference sequence). CDR3 length equals 15 residues. The V end lost 0 bases, the J end lost 3 bases, and 9 bases lay between the germline ends. CDR3 nucleotide sequence: TGTGCCAGCAGCTTGGCCGAGGACTACACCGGGGAGCTGTTTTTT. Translation: CASSLAEDYTGELFF.

This clonotype has only a few counts. This rearrangement joins TRBV20-1 to TRBJ1-5; D gene unclear. Germline CDR1 and CDR2: DFQATT and SNEGSKA (reference sequence). The V end lost 6 bases, the J end lost 5 bases, and 14 bases lay between the germline ends. This CDR3 is built from 13 residues. CDR3 bases: TGCAGTGCAACCCGACGGTTAGATCAGCCCCAGCATTTT. Protein: CSATRRLDQPQHF.

This clonotype was counted between two and nine times. V usage is TRBV20-1 and J usage is TRBJ1-4, with TRBD1 identical over 7 bases. This CDR3 is 15 amino acids long. The germline gives CDR1 DFQATT, CDR2 SNEGSKA (reference sequence). Germline trimming cut 6 bases from V and 0 bases from J; bases unmatched to any gene: 7. CDR3 sequence: CSARDRMTTNEKLFF. The CDR3 nucleotides are TGCAGTGCCCGGGACAGAATGACAACTAATGAAAAACTGTTTTTT.

This clonotype was counted a few times. This chain joins TRBV6-6 and TRBJ1-5; D call uncertain. This CDR3 is 15 amino acids long. Germline CDR1 reads MNHNY; CDR2 reads SVGAGI (reference sequence). Trimming removed 0 bases from V and 4 bases from J, with 10 bases in between. CDR3 sequence reads: CASSYSQDLNQPQHF. CDR3 DNA sequence: TGTGCCAGCAGTTACTCGCAGGACTTGAATCAGCCCCAGCATTTT.

This clonotype occurred a few times. The rearrangement joins TRBV6-1 to TRBJ1-5; D may be TRBD1 (6 bases). Germline V CDR1 and CDR2: MNHNS, SASEGT. The V gene lost 6 bases and the J gene lost 4 bases, with 13 bases spanning the gap. This CDR3 comprises 14 residues. The CDR3 sequence is CASSPLGTNQPQHF. The CDR3, as DNA: TGTGCCAGCAGCCCACTGGGGACAAATCAGCCCCAGCATTTT.

There are many counts of this clonotype. This rearrangement joins TRBV11-2 to TRBJ1-1; 8 nucleotides agree with TRBD1. CDR1 is SGHAT and CDR2 is FQNNGV in the germline V gene. The CDR3 has 15 amino acids. Trimming at V came to 5 bases and at J to 4 bases, leaving 9 bases not matched to a gene. CDR3 sequence reads: CASSARQGRGTEAFF. The CDR3 bases are TGTGCCAGCAGCGCACGACAGGGGAGGGGCACTGAAGCTTTCTTT.

In its sample, this clonotype was seen many times. The V and J genes are TRBV5-1 and TRBJ1-4; 9 bases map to TRBD1. The CDR3 is 15 residues long. Germline CDR1 is SGHRS and CDR2 is YFSETQ. J lost 5 bases, V lost 4 bases, and 6 bases had no gene match. The CDR3 region has the DNA TGCGCCAGCAGCCTCGTTGGGACAGGGAATGAAAAACTGTTTTTT. Its translation: CASSLVGTGNEKLFF.

This clonotype was seen a handful of times. The genes are TRBV19 and TRBJ1-5; D not certain. CDR3 size: 12 residues. Trimming stripped 7 bases from V and 1 base from J, with 5 bases between. The germline V gene encodes CDR1 LNHDA and CDR2 SQIVND (reference sequence). The CDR3 sequence: CASTWSNQPQHF. The CDR3 bases are TGTGCCAGTACTTGGAGCAATCAGCCCCAGCATTTT.

Many counts were recorded for this clonotype. The V call is TRBV3-1, the J call TRBJ2-2, with TRBD2 as a possible D gene (6 bases). Between the trimmed V and J ends, which lost 4 bases and 6 bases, there was a span of 18 bases. Germline loops: CDR1 LGHDT, CDR2 YNNKEL (reference sequence). The CDR3 sequence is 16 residues long. For the CDR3, the DNA is TGTGCCAGCAGCCCCGACGGGGGAGCGGTCTCCGGGGAGCTGTTTTTT. This translates into CASSPDGGAVSGELFF. The entire variable domain, with the rest obtained from reference TRBV3-1 and TRBJ2-2, is as follows: DTAVSQTPKYLVTQMGNDKSIKCEQNLGHDTMYWYKQDSKKFLKIMFSYNNKELIINETVPNRFSPKSPDKAHLNLHINSLELGDSAVYFCASSPDGGAVSGELFFGEGSRLTVL.

J is TRBJ2-1 and V is TRBV6-4; the D call may be TRBD1 or TRBD2 (5 bases each). Germline V gene sequence: CDR1 MRHNA, CDR2 SNTAGT. V lost 3 bases and J 12 bases, leaving 15 bases between the germline ends. The CDR3 spans 13 residues. The CDR3 DNA reads TGTGCCAGCAGTGAAGGGGAGTTTACCAGGCAGTTCTTC. As protein: CASSEGEFTRQFF.

J is TRBJ2-2 and V is TRBV4-1; possibly TRBD2 for D (5 bases). The germline gives CDR1 MGHRA, CDR2 YSYEKL. Trimming left V 4 bases short and J 5 bases short, with 14 bases between. The CDR3 has 15 residues. CDR3 amino acids: CASSPDKGGTGELFF. The CDR3 nucleotides are TGCGCCAGCAGCCCAGATAAAGGAGGTACCGGGGAGCTGTTTTTT.

This clonotype came up many times. The chain uses TRBV27 and TRBJ2-7, with D unclear. Looked up from germline, CDR1 is MNHEY and CDR2 is SMNVEV (reference sequence). V was shortened by 1 base and J by 3 bases, with 16 bases between the two germline ends. This CDR3 region has 16 residues. The CDR3 loop reads CASSLFEAGFLYEQYF. The CDR3 coding sequence is TGTGCCAGCAGTTTATTCGAGGCAGGCTTCCTCTACGAGCAGTACTTC.

This clonotype was seen at least ten times. The chain carries TRBV12-3 or TRBV12-4 and TRBJ1-5, with 9 bases identical to TRBD1. This CDR3 is built from 17 residues. Trimming at V came to 6 bases and at J to 2 bases, leaving 11 bases not matched to a gene. The CDR3 nucleotides are TGTGCCAGCAGCTTCGGGACAGGGATCTGGGGCAATCAGCCCCAGCATTTT. It encodes CASSFGTGIWGNQPQHF.

The chain uses TRBV5-1 and TRBJ2-3, with 11 bases aligning to TRBD2. Germline assignment: CDR1 SGHRS and CDR2 YFSETQ. The CDR3 is made up of 16 amino acids. With 0 bases clipped from V and 5 bases from J, the junction kept 5 bases outside the gene matches. The CDR3 region is CASSLDALAGVDTQYF. CDR3 in DNA: TGCGCCAGCAGCTTGGATGCACTAGCGGGGGTAGATACGCAGTATTTT.

The chain has TRBV25-1 and TRBJ1-1, with D unresolved. The CDR3 loop spans 15 amino acids. The germline V gene encodes CDR1 MGHDK and CDR2 SYGVNS. V lost 1 base, J lost 0 bases, and 9 bases lay in between. The CDR3 DNA is TGTGCCAGCAGTGAATCTAGGGTTTTGAACACTGAAGCTTTCTTT. This gives the protein CASSESRVLNTEAFF.

This clonotype was found once. This may be a read error: a much more frequent sequence differs by one nucleotide. Since the CDR3 does not end with the conserved phenylalanine or tryptophan, this likely comes from a read error. This rearrangement joins TRBV2 to TRBJ2-3; no clear D gene. The germline V gene encodes CDR1 SNHLY and CDR2 FYNNEI. The CDR3 length is 15 residues. Trimming removed 2 bases from V and 2 bases from J, with 11 bases in between. This CDR3 is CASSERPGVTDTQYL. The CDR3 DNA reads TGTGCCAGCAGTGAAAGACCAGGCGTCACAGATACGCAGTATCTT.

The gene calls are TRBV5-1 and TRBJ1-2, with 10 positions matching TRBD1. CDR3 size: 14 residues. V lost 4 bases to trimming and J lost 5 bases; unmatched junction nucleotides: 5. Germline lookup yields CDR1 SGHRS and CDR2 YFSETQ. DNA of the CDR3: TGCGCCAGCAGCCTGCTGGACAGGGGGTATGGCTACACCTTC. This translates into CASSLLDRGYGYTF.

The gene calls are TRBV12-3 or TRBV12-4 and TRBJ2-3, with TRBD1 as a possible D gene (6 bases). Between the trimmed V and J ends, which lost 5 bases and 4 bases, there was a span of 19 bases. There are 16 residues in the CDR3. CDR3 sequence: CASSESSTGGPDTQYF. DNA for the CDR3: TGTGCCAGCAGTGAGTCCTCGACAGGAGGTCCAGATACGCAGTATTTT.

This clonotype was seen at least ten times. The J gene is TRBJ1-6, the V gene TRBV6-5; 8 nucleotides agree with TRBD1. J was trimmed by 13 bases and V by 2 bases; bases with no gene match: 13. The germline CDR1 and CDR2 sequences are MNHEY and SVGAGI. The CDR3 totals 16 residues. Here the CDR3 reads CASSYSADRALPPLHF. The CDR3 region has the DNA TGTGCCAGCAGTTACAGTGCGGACAGGGCGCTTCCCCCCCTCCACTTT.

V is TRBV20-1 and J is TRBJ2-1; D remains unclear. The length of the CDR3 is 14 residues. Germline V lookup: CDR1 DFQATT, CDR2 SNEGSKA (reference sequence). V was clipped by 6 bases and J by 0 bases, with 12 bases between them. The CDR3 here is CSAALASSYNEQFF. CDR3 coding DNA: TGCAGTGCCGCATTAGCTAGCTCCTACAATGAGCAGTTCTTC.

V is TRBV4-1 and J is TRBJ2-2; TRBD1 aligns across 9 bases. This CDR3 has 16 residues. Germline V lookup: CDR1 MGHRA, CDR2 YSYEKL. With 5 bases clipped from V and 4 bases from J, the junction kept 8 bases outside the gene matches. CDR3 loop: CASSKSGQGTTGELFF. CDR3 DNA: TGCGCCAGCAGCAAGTCGGGACAGGGAACCACCGGGGAGCTGTTTTTT.

In this sample, this clonotype turned up many times. V is TRBV12-3 or TRBV12-4 and J is TRBJ1-2; TRBD1 matches at 8 bases. V trimming: 6 bases; J trimming: 9 bases; junction bases outside the gene matches: 9. There are 13 residues in the CDR3. CDR3 region: CASRSTGGWRYTF. The DNA for the CDR3 is TGTGCCAGCAGATCTACAGGGGGGTGGCGCTACACCTTC.

In its sample, this clonotype was seen a few times. One end of the junction varies from germline; a read error may be responsible. The chain combines TRBV7-2 with TRBJ2-7; 12 positions match TRBD2. CDR3 size: 16 residues. Germline CDR1 reads SGHTA; CDR2 reads FQGNSA. The CDR3 is CASSLAGGSPPYEQYF. The CDR3 nucleotides are TGTGCCAGCAGCCTAGCGGGGGGGAGCCCCCCCTACGAGCAGTACTTC.

The J gene is TRBJ2-6, the V gene TRBV7-8, with D hard to call. CDR3 size: 16 residues. V lost 5 bases and J 5 bases, leaving 16 bases between the germline ends. CDR1 and CDR2 from the germline V gene are SGHVS and FQNEAQ. Here the CDR3 DNA reads TGTGCCAGCAGCCCCTCGAAATTTATTAGGGCCAACGTCCTGACTTTC. Residues: CASSPSKFIRANVLTF. The variable domain in full, with the rest retrieved from reference TRBV7-8 and TRBJ2-6, is GAGVSQSPRYKVAKRGQDVALRCDPISGHVSLFWYQQALGQGPEFLTYFQNEAQLDKSGLPSDRFFAERPEGSVSTLKIQRTQQEDSAVYLCASSPSKFIRANVLTFGAGSRLTVL.

This clonotype was counted ten times or more. The chain carries TRBV7-2 and TRBJ2-7, with D possibly being TRBD1 (5 bases). Trimming pared 1 base from V and 1 base from J, leaving 11 bases between. CDR3 length: 15 residues. The germline CDR1 and CDR2 sequences are SGHTA and FQGNSA. The CDR3 protein is CASSLGNQGSYEQYF. CDR3 in DNA: TGTGCCAGCAGCTTAGGAAATCAGGGATCCTACGAGCAGTACTTC.

Ten or more counts support this clonotype. The chain uses TRBV6-1 and TRBJ2-2; tentative D call: TRBD1 (5 bases). Trimming took 6 bases from V and 5 from J, leaving 16 bases between them. The CDR3 loop spans 15 amino acids. From germline, CDR1 is MNHNS and CDR2 SASEGT. CDR3 sequence: CASSPSVTATGELFF. For the CDR3, the DNA is TGTGCCAGCAGCCCCTCCGTGACAGCGACCGGGGAGCTGTTTTTT.

This clonotype was detected many times. This chain's CDR3 is CASSSSYEQYF. DNA of the CDR3: TGTGCCAGCAGCTCAAGTTACGAGCAGTACTTC. The chain uses TRBV11-2 and TRBJ2-7; D ambiguous. The length of the CDR3 is 11 residues. Germline V gene sequence: CDR1 SGHAT, CDR2 FQNNGV. The V end lost 4 bases, the J end lost 4 bases, and 5 bases lay between the germline ends.

In the case of this clonotype: Compared with germline, one end of the junction differs, possibly owing to a read error. This rearrangement joins TRBV18 to TRBJ1-4, with TRBD1 identical over 7 bases. This CDR3 spans 15 amino acids. The germline CDR1 and CDR2 sequences are KGHSH and LQKENI. CDR3 nucleotide sequence: TGTGCCAGCTCGTCTACCCGGGACAGTAATGAAGAACTGTTTTTT. Its translation is CASSSTRDSNEELFF.